The 6 T cell receptor beta chains given below trace back to one sample, sequenced in a study of blood T cell repertoires in COVID-19. TCRdb's table, derived via immunoSEQ multiplex PCR, lists solely in-frame clones and lacks some. The data show fewer than 350,000 clones, roughly 90% seen once. The material sequenced was PBMCs or T cells enriched from blood (not recorded which). All receptors derive from a woman aged 40 to 50 with acute COVID-19.

The chain links TRBV18 to TRBJ1-4; 9 bases agree with TRBD1. The CDR3 runs 19 residues. Germline loops: CDR1 KGHSH, CDR2 LQKENI. V trimming: 0 bases; J trimming: 3 bases; junction bases outside the gene matches: 11. The CDR3 region has the DNA TGTGCCAGCTCACCACCGAGGGACAGGGTGTTTTTGGCTAATGAAAAACTGTTTTTT. Its protein product is CASSPPRDRVFLANEKLFF.

This chain links TRBV6-2 or TRBV6-3 with TRBJ1-1, with TRBD1 identical over 7 bases. The CDR3 runs 15 residues. Germline V gives CDR1 MNHEY, CDR2 SVGEGT. The V gene end was trimmed by 4 bases and the J gene end by 3 bases; junction bases not matched to a gene: 8. CDR3: CASSSPRDSYTEAFF. CDR3 DNA sequence: TGTGCCAGCAGTTCGCCACGGGACAGTTACACTGAAGCTTTCTTT.

CDR3 region: CASSTVRTTDTQYF. As DNA, the CDR3 is TGTGCCAGTAGTACGGTGCGAACCACAGATACGCAGTATTTT. The chain carries TRBV19 and TRBJ2-3, with D unresolved. The CDR3 has 14 amino acids. V dropped 4 bases and J dropped 2 bases, with 10 bases sitting between them. Germline lookup yields CDR1 LNHDA and CDR2 SQIVND (reference sequence). Filled out from reference TRBV19 and TRBJ2-3, the complete variable domain reads DGGITQSPKYLFRKEGQNVTLSCEQNLNHDAMYWYRQDPGQGLRLIYYSQIVNDFQKGDIAEGYSVSREKKESFPLTVTSAQKNPTAFYLCASSTVRTTDTQYFGPGTRLTVL.

The gene calls are TRBV7-9 and TRBJ1-1; 7 positions match TRBD1. The CDR3 length is 16 residues. CDR1 SEHNR and CDR2 FQNEAQ come from the germline V gene (reference sequence). Unmatched junction bases numbered 9, after V lost 5 bases and J lost 0 bases. CDR3 loop: CASSPGPGQMNTEAFF. In nucleotides, the CDR3 is TGTGCCAGCAGCCCGGGGCCGGGACAGATGAACACTGAAGCTTTCTTT.

This rearrangement joins TRBV6-1 to TRBJ1-6, with 11 bases that match TRBD1. The junction had 1 base not matched to a gene; V was cut back by 1 base and J by 8 bases. The CDR3 is 15 amino acids. Germline loops: CDR1 MNHNS, CDR2 SASEGT. CDR3 loop: CASSEGTGGYSPLHF. In DNA, the CDR3 is TGTGCCAGCAGTGAAGGGACAGGGGGCTATTCACCCCTCCACTTT.

This chain joins TRBV9 and TRBJ2-5; 7 bases are a match to TRBD2. Germline CDR1 and CDR2: SGDLS and YYNGEE. V shed 2 bases, J shed 5 bases, and the junction held 9 bases outside the gene matches. This CDR3 comprises 15 residues. CDR3 in amino acids: CASSVHSGLGETQYF. The CDR3 DNA is TGTGCCAGCAGCGTCCATAGCGGGTTGGGGGAGACCCAGTACTTC.